The T cell receptor beta chain described here comes from a study of cytomegalovirus exposure and HLA in healthy donors. The study's findings and limits: Presence/absence analyses supposed approximately even sequencing depth among donors.

As regards this clone: What it binds is unknown.

Both 60 Vbeta primers and 13 Jbeta primers went into the PCR. Sequenced by immunoSEQ multiplex PCR; TCRdb stores in-frame clones only, minus some. The table records some 120,000 clones, about four fifths of them present only once. With 4 bases clipped from V and 5 bases from J, the junction kept 20 bases outside the gene matches. The CDR3 runs to 19 residues. Germline CDR1 is KGHSH and CDR2 is LQKENI. Sequenced: PBMCs. The receptor was isolated from a woman aged 18-35 years in good health and CMV-seronegative. The chain joins TRBV18 to TRBJ2-7, with TRBD1 matching 10 bases. CDR3 DNA: TGTGCCAGCTCACGGGACAGGGGAAAATCCTTCGGCCTAGTTGACGAGCAGTACTTC. Translated, it gives CASSRDRGKSFGLVDEQYF. Complete variable domain (other parts from reference TRBV18 and TRBJ2-7): NAGVMQNPRHLVRRRGQEARLRCSPMKGHSHVYWYRQLPEEGLKFMVYLQKENIIDESGMPKERFSAEFPKEGPSILRIQQVVRGDSAAYFCASSRDRGKSFGLVDEQYFGPGTRLTVT.